This TCR beta chain was sequenced during a study of shared clonotypes between healthy human individuals. This table comes from immunoSEQ multiplex PCR, and its TCRdb copy is limited to in-frame clones, with some not included. Of about 380,000 clones in the sample, about 97% were seen once. What CD8 memory combined were CD45RO+ cells and CCR7-negative CD45RA+ TemRA cells. This clonotype was obtained from a man younger than 40 in good health. Sequencing input: memory CD8+ T cells sorted from blood. Documented subset: CD45RO+ cells pooled with CCR7-negative TemRA cells.

In DNA, the CDR3 is TGTGCCAGTAGTCTCCAGGGTTCAGCCAAAAACATTCAGTACTTC. This translates into CASSLQGSAKNIQYF. This chain joins TRBV19 and TRBJ2-4; possible D gene TRBD1, 5 bases. The V gene lost 5 bases and the J gene lost 0 bases, with 11 bases spanning the gap. The germline gives CDR1 LNHDA, CDR2 SQIVND (reference sequence). This CDR3 is built from 15 residues.